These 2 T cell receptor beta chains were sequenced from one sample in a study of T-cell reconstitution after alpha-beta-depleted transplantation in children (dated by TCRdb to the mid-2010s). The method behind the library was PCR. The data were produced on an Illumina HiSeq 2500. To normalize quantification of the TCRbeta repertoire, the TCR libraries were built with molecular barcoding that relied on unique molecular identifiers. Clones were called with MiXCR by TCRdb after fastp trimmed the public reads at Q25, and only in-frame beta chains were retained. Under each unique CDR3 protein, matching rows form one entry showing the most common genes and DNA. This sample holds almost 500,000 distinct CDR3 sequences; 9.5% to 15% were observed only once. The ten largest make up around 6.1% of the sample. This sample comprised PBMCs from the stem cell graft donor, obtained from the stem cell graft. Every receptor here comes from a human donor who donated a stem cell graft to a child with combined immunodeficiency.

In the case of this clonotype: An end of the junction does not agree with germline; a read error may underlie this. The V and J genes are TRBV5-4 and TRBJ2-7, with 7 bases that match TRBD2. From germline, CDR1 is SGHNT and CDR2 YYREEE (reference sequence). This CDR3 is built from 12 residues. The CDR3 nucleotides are TGTGCCAGCAGCTTGGGACTAGCCCAACCGAACTTC. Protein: CASSLGLAQPNF.

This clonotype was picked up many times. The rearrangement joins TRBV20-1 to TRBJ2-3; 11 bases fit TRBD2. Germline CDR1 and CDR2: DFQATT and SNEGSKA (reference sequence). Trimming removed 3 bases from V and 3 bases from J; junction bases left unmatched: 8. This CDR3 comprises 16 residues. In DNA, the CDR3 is TGCAGTGCTAGTACCCCTCCTAGCGGGGGGACAGATACGCAGTATTTT. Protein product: CSASTPPSGGTDTQYF.